These T cell receptor beta chains were read from a single sample in a study of CD8 T cells in ankylosing spondylitis. From the 5' RACE reads, TCRdb called clonotypes with MiXCR, one entry per CDR3 protein. The repertoire consists of around 42,000 distinct CDR3 sequences, with approximately 2.6% occurring once and the leading ten covering roughly 4.4%. Sequencing was done on a sample of blood, either unsorted or a sorted T cell fraction (not recorded which). All receptors come from a male donor with ankylosing spondylitis or in good health (not recorded which). Each CDR3 is given with its conserved first and last residue. D genes are given only for firm matches. The listing skips clone size in some rows; elsewhere it reads once, few, many or a size class.

>TRBJ1-2|.|many|TRBV9|13
CASSVEEGNGYTF
TGTGCCAGCAGCGTAGAAGAGGGGAATGGCTACACCTTC
>TRBJ2-7|TRBD2|many|TRBV9|13
CASSVGTSNEQYF
TGTGCCAGCAGCGTCGGGACTAGTAACGAGCAGTACTTC
>TRBJ1-3|.|many|TRBV9|13
CASSVPAGNTIYF
TGTGCCAGCAGCGTACCGGCGGGAAACACCATATATTTT
>TRBJ2-6|.|many|TRBV9|15
CASSQIGLGANVLTF
TGTGCCAGCAGCCAAATCGGCCTTGGGGCCAACGTCCTGACTTTC
>TRBJ2-1|.|many|TRBV9|14
CASSVSNFANEQFF
TGTGCCAGCAGCGTATCGAATTTCGCCAATGAGCAGTTCTTC
>TRBJ2-1|.|many|TRBV9|18
CASSSRLNRLDSYNEQFF
TGTGCCAGCAGCTCCCGACTAAACCGACTCGATTCCTACAATGAGCAGTTCTTC
>TRBJ2-7|TRBD2|many|TRBV9|16
CASSTMTSGAAYEQYF
TGTGCCAGCAGCACGATGACTAGCGGAGCCGCCTACGAGCAGTACTTC
>TRBJ2-2|.|many|TRBV9|14
CASSDNLVTGELFF
TGTGCCAGCAGTGACAACTTGGTGACCGGGGAGCTGTTTTTT
>TRBJ2-5|TRBD2|many|TRBV9|15
CASSTLAGGTETQYF
TGTGCCAGCAGCACCTTAGCGGGAGGTACGGAGACCCAGTACTTC
>TRBJ1-4|TRBD1|many|TRBV9|16
CASTRTGLATNEKLFF
TGTGCCAGCACCCGGACAGGGCTTGCAACTAATGAAAAACTGTTTTTT
>TRBJ2-1|.|many|TRBV9|15
CASSVGTQTYNEQFF
TGTGCCAGCAGCGTCGGGACTCAGACCTACAATGAGCAGTTCTTC
>TRBJ2-2|TRBD1|many|TRBV9|16
CASSGWTGVNTGELFF
TGTGCCAGCAGCGGATGGACAGGGGTGAACACCGGGGAGCTGTTTTTT
>TRBJ1-2|.|many|TRBV9|15
CASSVAGLPNYGYTF
TGTGCCAGCAGCGTAGCGGGCCTGCCTAACTATGGCTACACCTTC
>TRBJ2-1|.|many|TRBV9|16
CASRPTGASSYNEQFF
TGTGCCAGCAGACCAACGGGGGCGAGCTCCTACAATGAGCAGTTCTTC
>TRBJ2-2|.|many|TRBV9|13
CASSPRNAGELFF
TGTGCCAGCAGCCCCCGAAACGCCGGGGAGCTGTTTTTT
>TRBJ2-2|TRBD1|many|TRBV9|15
CASSVGGQSPGELFF
TGTGCCAGCAGCGTTGGGGGACAGAGTCCCGGGGAGCTGTTTTTT
>TRBJ2-5|TRBD1|many|TRBV9|13
CASSGQGQETQYF
TGTGCCAGCAGCGGACAGGGGCAAGAGACCCAGTACTTC
>TRBJ2-5|TRBD1|many|TRBV9|15
CASSAGTGGQETQYF
TGTGCCAGCAGCGCGGGAACAGGGGGGCAAGAGACCCAGTACTTC
>TRBJ2-5|TRBD2|many|TRBV9|19
CASSAWEGTSGPYQETQYF
TGTGCCAGCAGCGCTTGGGAGGGAACTAGCGGCCCGTACCAAGAGACCCAGTACTTC
>TRBJ2-5|.|many|TRBV9|11
CASTSGKTQYF
TGTGCCAGCACCTCGGGAAAGACCCAGTACTTC
>TRBJ2-1|TRBD1|many|TRBV9|15
CASSTGQNFYNEQFF
TGTGCCAGCAGCACGGGACAGAACTTTTACAATGAGCAGTTCTTC
>TRBJ2-6|TRBD1|many|TRBV9|18
CASSPATGARSGANVLTF
TGTGCCAGCAGCCCAGCGACAGGGGCCCGCTCTGGGGCCAACGTCCTGACTTTC
>TRBJ2-2|TRBD2|many|TRBV9|14
CASSFSGSLGELFF
TGTGCCAGCAGCTTTAGCGGGAGTTTGGGGGAGCTGTTTTTT
>TRBJ1-2|TRBD1|many|TRBV9|13
CASSPTGRYGYTF
TGTGCCAGCAGCCCGACAGGGCGGTATGGCTACACCTTC
>TRBJ2-5|TRBD2|many|TRBV9|15
CASSAGGLAIETQYF
TGTGCCAGCAGCGCCGGGGGACTAGCGATCGAGACCCAGTACTTC
>TRBJ2-2|TRBD1|many|TRBV9|15
CASSPGTVSTGELFF
TGTGCCAGCAGCCCCGGGACAGTTAGTACCGGGGAGCTGTTTTTT
>TRBJ2-6|.|many|TRBV9|15
CASSGPKRGANVLTF
TGTGCCAGCAGCGGACCTAAGAGGGGGGCCAACGTCCTGACTTTC
>TRBJ2-3|TRBD2|many|TRBV9|16
CASSPRGSGGTDTQYF
TGTGCCAGCAGCCCCCGCGGGAGCGGGGGCACAGATACGCAGTATTTT
>TRBJ2-7|.|many|TRBV9|14
CASSVDMAAYEQYF
TGTGCCAGCAGCGTAGATATGGCAGCCTACGAGCAGTACTTC
>TRBJ2-5|.|many|TRBV9|15
CASSVGPGEQETQYF
TGTGCCAGCAGCGTAGGTCCTGGAGAACAAGAGACCCAGTACTTC
>TRBJ1-3|.|many|TRBV30|15
CAWILPKASGNTIYF
TGTGCCTGGATCCTGCCTAAAGCCTCTGGAAACACCATATATTTT
>TRBJ2-2|TRBD2|many|TRBV9|16
CASSVGGGRNTGELFF
TGTGCCAGCAGCGTAGGCGGCGGGAGGAACACCGGGGAGCTGTTTTTT
>TRBJ2-1|TRBD1|many|TRBV9|16
CASSSSGTGGFNEQFF
TGTGCCAGCAGCTCATCCGGGACAGGGGGCTTCAATGAGCAGTTCTTC
>TRBJ1-2|.|many|TRBV9|15
CASSVDAGISYGYTF
TGTGCCAGCAGCGTAGACGCAGGGATTTCCTATGGCTACACCTTC
>TRBJ1-1|.|once|TRBV21-1|17
CASSKEGRRAPNTEAFF
TGTGCCAGCAGCAAAGAGGGCCGAAGGGCTCCGAACACTGAAGCTTTCTTT
>TRBJ2-2|.|many|TRBV9|17
CASSVSLLVQGTGELFF
TGTGCCAGCAGCGTTTCCCTCCTTGTACAGGGCACCGGGGAGCTGTTTTTT
>TRBJ2-1|TRBD1|many|TRBV9|15
CASSVAGQGVDEQFF
TGTGCCAGCAGCGTAGCGGGACAGGGGGTCGATGAGCAGTTCTTC
>TRBJ2-2|.|many|TRBV9|16
CASSVSRGGYTGELFF
TGTGCCAGCAGCGTATCCCGGGGCGGTTACACCGGGGAGCTGTTTTTT
>TRBJ2-2|.|many|TRBV9|15
CASREAAVGTGELFF
TGTGCCAGCCGCGAGGCAGCCGTTGGCACCGGGGAGCTGTTTTTT
>TRBJ2-3|.|many|TRBV9|16
CASSVTGQGSKDTQYF
TGTGCCAGCAGCGTAACAGGGCAAGGTAGTAAAGATACGCAGTATTTT
>TRBJ2-3|.|many|TRBV9|13
CASSAGGADTQYF
TGTGCCAGCAGCGCGGGCGGGGCAGATACGCAGTATTTT
>TRBJ2-3|TRBD2|.|TRBV9|18
CASSVSSGRAVRTDTQYF
TGTGCCAGCAGCGTATCCAGCGGGAGGGCCGTACGAACAGATACGCAGTATTTT
>TRBJ2-3|TRBD1|medium-sized|TRBV9|15
CASTVGGQVTDTQYF
TGTGCCAGCACCGTTGGGGGACAGGTCACAGATACGCAGTATTTT
>TRBJ1-6|.|many|TRBV9|14
CASSIGPKDSPLHF
TGTGCCAGCAGCATCGGACCGAAGGATTCACCCCTCCACTTT
>TRBJ2-5|.|many|TRBV9|15
CASSVSPRDEETQYF
TGTGCCAGCAGCGTATCGCCGCGGGATGAAGAGACCCAGTACTTC
>TRBJ2-5|.|many|TRBV9|13
CASSVYSAETQYF
TGTGCCAGCAGCGTATACTCCGCCGAGACCCAGTACTTC
>TRBJ1-1|.|many|TRBV9|13
CASSVGRTTEAFF
TGTGCCAGCAGCGTAGGTCGGACCACTGAAGCTTTCTTT
>TRBJ2-1|.|few|TRBV9|17
CASSVDSWSDSYNEQFF
TGTGCCAGCAGCGTAGATTCTTGGAGCGACTCCTACAATGAGCAGTTCTTC